The 12 T cell receptor beta chains below come from one sample, sequenced in a study of identical twins (dated by TCRdb to the mid-2010s). Library preparation used 5' RACE. Sequencing used an Illumina HiSeq 2000. TCRdb reanalyzed the raw reads on its own, using fastp at Q25 for trimming and MiXCR for clone calling, and kept in-frame beta chains. Rows are combined by CDR3 protein, so each entry shows the most common genes and DNA. The sample table lists 1.5 million to 2 million distinct CDR3 sequences, around 29% of them with a count of one. The ten largest clones take up approximately 0.25% of the sample. Sample: cord blood. The receptors here all came from a newborn girl in good health.

This clonotype appeared a few times. The J gene is TRBJ2-5, the V gene TRBV15; TRBD1 matches at 7 bases. CDR1 LNHNV and CDR2 YYDKDF come from the germline V gene (reference sequence). The CDR3 runs to 15 residues. Unmatched junction bases numbered 4, after V lost 0 bases and J lost 3 bases. CDR3 in DNA: TGTGCCACCAGCAGAGACCATGACAGGGAAGAGACCCAGTACTTC. It codes for CATSRDHDREETQYF.

The count of this clonotype is one. The chain combines TRBV5-1 with TRBJ1-1; D may be TRBD1 (6 bases). V lost 1 base to trimming and J lost 1 base, with 11 bases between them. The CDR3 runs to 15 residues. Germline CDR1 and CDR2: SGHRS and YFSETQ. In DNA form, the CDR3 reads TGCGCCAGCAGCTTGCAAGTGGGACAGAACACTGAAGCTTTCTTT. It specifies CASSLQVGQNTEAFF.

This chain uses TRBV24-1 with TRBJ2-7; D gene ambiguous. The better agreement between TRBJ2-5 and the DNA end casts doubt on the J call. CDR3 size: 15 residues. The germline CDR1 and CDR2 sequences are KGHDR and SFDVKD. In DNA form, the CDR3 reads TGTGCCACCAGTGATACCCGGGCCTACAAAGAGACCCAGTACTTC. Its translation is CATSDTRAYKETQYF.

This chain uses TRBV7-2 with TRBJ1-5; 8 bases are shared with TRBD1. Trimming removed 2 bases from V and 11 bases from J; junction bases left unmatched: 14. Germline lookup yields CDR1 SGHTA and CDR2 FQGNSA. The CDR3 contains 16 residues. The CDR3 is CASSLIPGTGISAQHF. The CDR3 DNA reads as TGTGCCAGCAGCTTAATTCCAGGGACAGGAATATCGGCCCAGCATTTT.

The rearrangement links TRBV25-1 to TRBJ1-5; no definite D call. V shed 1 base and J shed 0 bases, with 16 bases lying between them. CDR1 and CDR2 from the germline V gene are MGHDK and SYGVNS. The CDR3 covers 18 residues. This chain's CDR3 is CASSEWVEGPYSNQPQHF. CDR3 nucleotide sequence: TGTGCCAGCAGTGAATGGGTAGAGGGCCCCTATAGCAATCAGCCCCAGCATTTT.

This clonotype has more than one count but fewer than ten. The chain uses TRBV5-1 and TRBJ2-7, with D possibly being TRBD1 (6 bases). The germline CDR1 and CDR2 sequences are SGHRS and YFSETQ. V gave up 3 bases and J gave up 1 base, with 17 bases separating them. This CDR3 has 16 amino acids. CDR3 nucleotides: TGCGCCAGCAGCTCTGGACAGTTTGACCCTTCCTACGAGCAGTACTTC. Residues: CASSSGQFDPSYEQYF.

This clonotype was counted only a few times. This chain connects TRBV11-2 to TRBJ2-3, with D hard to call. CDR3 length equals 17 residues. Germline V gene sequence: CDR1 SGHAT, CDR2 FQNNGV. Trimming took off 0 bases at V and 2 bases at J, with 15 bases between the two ends. The CDR3 sequence: CASSLDQGALSTDTQYF. The CDR3, as DNA: TGTGCCAGCAGCTTAGATCAAGGAGCGTTGTCCACAGATACGCAGTATTTT.

The CDR3 DNA sequence: TGTGCCACCAGTGGAGGGTTTGAGCAGTTCTTC. Residues: CATSGGFEQFF. The V call is TRBV24-1, the J call TRBJ2-1, with D possibly matching TRBD2 (5 bases). CDR1 is KGHDR, CDR2 SFDVKD, per germline. Trimming shortened V by 5 bases and J by 9 bases, and 7 bases separated the two germline ends. CDR3 size: 11 residues.

This rearrangement joins TRBV19 to TRBJ2-5, with 11 bases lining up with TRBD2. The CDR3 sequence is 16 residues long. Germline loops: CDR1 LNHDA, CDR2 SQIVND (reference sequence). V was clipped by 6 bases and J by 1 base; unmatched bases: 7. Here the CDR3 DNA reads TGTGCCAGTAGGTCAACTAGCGGGGGACTCCAAGAGACCCAGTACTTC. It codes for CASRSTSGGLQETQYF.

In its sample, this clonotype was seen once. The chain combines TRBV29-1 with TRBJ1-2, with a possible D match to TRBD1 (5 bases). The ends were cut back, 7 bases at V and 0 bases at J, with 12 bases in the middle. This CDR3 has 13 amino acids. From germline, CDR1 is SQVTM and CDR2 ANQGSEA. The CDR3 here is CSADSLANYGYTF. The CDR3 nucleotides are TGCAGCGCCGACAGCTTAGCTAACTATGGCTACACCTTC.

On this clonotype itself: At one boundary the junction diverges from the germline segment, which might be a read error. The V gene is TRBV12-3 or TRBV12-4, the J gene TRBJ2-3; possible D gene TRBD2, 5 bases. There are 13 residues in the CDR3. The CDR3 region has the DNA TGTGCCAGCAGTTCCCGGGGATCAGATATGCAGTATTTT. Protein product: CASSSRGSDMQYF.

At least ten counts were recorded for this clonotype. J is TRBJ2-4 and V is TRBV24-1, with no clear D. This CDR3 is 16 amino acids long. The V and J ends lost 8 bases and 3 bases respectively, with 19 bases between them. From germline, CDR1 is KGHDR and CDR2 SFDVKD. The chain's CDR3 is CATTLRLSFDKNIQYF. CDR3 sequence (DNA): TGTGCCACCACCCTCCGACTCTCCTTTGACAAAAACATTCAGTACTTC.